This T cell receptor beta chain originates from a study of T-cell reconstitution after alpha-beta-depleted transplantation in children. This sample's TCRbeta library carried unique molecular identifier barcodes. TCRdb re-analysed the PCR reads in MiXCR, keeping a single row per CDR3 protein. In the table there are 190,000 or so distinct CDR3 sequences, roughly 6.3% of which are singletons. The CDR3 has 17 residues. Per the germline V gene, CDR1 is SEHNR and CDR2 is FQNEAQ (reference sequence). V gave up 4 bases and J gave up 3 bases; unmatched junction bases: 11. This TCR was sampled from a girl under three years old with combined immunodeficiency, due to receive a stem cell transplant. This chain links TRBV7-9 with TRBJ2-7, with 11 bases matching TRBD2. This specimen was PBMCs, taken before TCRalphabeta/CD19-depleted stem cell transplant. The CDR3 region is CASSSPRGTSGFYEQYF. The CDR3 nucleotides read TGTGCCAGCAGCTCCCCTCGGGGGACTAGCGGATTCTACGAGCAGTACTTC.